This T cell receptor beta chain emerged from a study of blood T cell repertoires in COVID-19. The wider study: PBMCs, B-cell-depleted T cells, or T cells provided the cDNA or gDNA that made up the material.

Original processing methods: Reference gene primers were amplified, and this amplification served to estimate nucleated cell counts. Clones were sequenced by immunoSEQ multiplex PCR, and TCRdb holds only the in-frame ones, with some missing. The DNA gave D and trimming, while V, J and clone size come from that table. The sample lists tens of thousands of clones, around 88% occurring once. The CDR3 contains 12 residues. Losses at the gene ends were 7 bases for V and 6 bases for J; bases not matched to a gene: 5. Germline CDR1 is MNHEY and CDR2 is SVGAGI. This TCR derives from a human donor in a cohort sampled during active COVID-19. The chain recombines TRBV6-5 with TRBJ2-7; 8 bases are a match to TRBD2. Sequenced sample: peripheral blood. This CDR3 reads CASILAGGEQYF. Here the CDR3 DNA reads TGTGCCAGCATTCTGGCGGGGGGCGAGCAGTACTTC.